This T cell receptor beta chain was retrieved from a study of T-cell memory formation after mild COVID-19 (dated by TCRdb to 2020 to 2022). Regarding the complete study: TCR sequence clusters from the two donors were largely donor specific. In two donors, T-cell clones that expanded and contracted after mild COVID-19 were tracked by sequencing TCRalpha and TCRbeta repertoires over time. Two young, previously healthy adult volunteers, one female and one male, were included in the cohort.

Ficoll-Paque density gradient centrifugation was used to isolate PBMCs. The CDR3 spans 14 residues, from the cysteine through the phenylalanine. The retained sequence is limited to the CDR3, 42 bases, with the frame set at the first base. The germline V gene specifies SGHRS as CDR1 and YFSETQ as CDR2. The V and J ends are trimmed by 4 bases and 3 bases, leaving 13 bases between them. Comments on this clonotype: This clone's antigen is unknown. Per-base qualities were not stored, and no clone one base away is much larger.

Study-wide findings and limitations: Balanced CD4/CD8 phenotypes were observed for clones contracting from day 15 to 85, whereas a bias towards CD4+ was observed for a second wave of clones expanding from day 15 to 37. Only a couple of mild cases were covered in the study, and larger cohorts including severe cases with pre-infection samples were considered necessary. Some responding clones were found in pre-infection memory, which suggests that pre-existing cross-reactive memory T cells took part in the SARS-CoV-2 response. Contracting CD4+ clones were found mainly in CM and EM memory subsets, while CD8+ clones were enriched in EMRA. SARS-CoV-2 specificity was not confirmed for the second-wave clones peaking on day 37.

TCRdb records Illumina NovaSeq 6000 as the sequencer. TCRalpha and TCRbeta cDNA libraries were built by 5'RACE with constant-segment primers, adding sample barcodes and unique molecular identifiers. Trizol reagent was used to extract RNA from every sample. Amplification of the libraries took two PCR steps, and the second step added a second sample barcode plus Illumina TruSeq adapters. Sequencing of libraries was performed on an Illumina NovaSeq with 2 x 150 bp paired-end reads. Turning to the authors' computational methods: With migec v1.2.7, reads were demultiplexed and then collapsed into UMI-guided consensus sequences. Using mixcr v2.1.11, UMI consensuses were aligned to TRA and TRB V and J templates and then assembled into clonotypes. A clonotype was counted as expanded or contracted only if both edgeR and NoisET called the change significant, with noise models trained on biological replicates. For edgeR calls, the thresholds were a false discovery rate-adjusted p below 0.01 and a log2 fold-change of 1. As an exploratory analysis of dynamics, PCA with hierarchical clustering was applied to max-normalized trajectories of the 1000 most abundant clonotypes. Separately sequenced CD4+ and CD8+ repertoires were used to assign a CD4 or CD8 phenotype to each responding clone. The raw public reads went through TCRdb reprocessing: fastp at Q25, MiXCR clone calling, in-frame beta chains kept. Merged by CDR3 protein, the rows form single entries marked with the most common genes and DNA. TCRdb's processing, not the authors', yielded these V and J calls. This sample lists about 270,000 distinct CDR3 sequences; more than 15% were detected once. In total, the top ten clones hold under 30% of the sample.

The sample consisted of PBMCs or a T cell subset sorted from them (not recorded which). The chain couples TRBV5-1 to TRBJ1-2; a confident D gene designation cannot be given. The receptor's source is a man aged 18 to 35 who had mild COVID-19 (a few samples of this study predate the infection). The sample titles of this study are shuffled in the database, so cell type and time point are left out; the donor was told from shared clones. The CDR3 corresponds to CASSRSDGDYGYTF. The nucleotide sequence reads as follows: TGCGCCAGCAGCCGCTCAGACGGGGACTATGGCTACACCTTC. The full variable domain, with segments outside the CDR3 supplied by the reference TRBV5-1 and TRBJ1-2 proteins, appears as KAGVTQTPRYLIKTRGQQVTLSCSPISGHRSVSWYQQTPGQGLQFLFEYFSETQRNKGNFPGRFSGRQFSNSRSEMNVSTLELGDSALYLCASSRSDGDYGYTFGSGTRLTVV.